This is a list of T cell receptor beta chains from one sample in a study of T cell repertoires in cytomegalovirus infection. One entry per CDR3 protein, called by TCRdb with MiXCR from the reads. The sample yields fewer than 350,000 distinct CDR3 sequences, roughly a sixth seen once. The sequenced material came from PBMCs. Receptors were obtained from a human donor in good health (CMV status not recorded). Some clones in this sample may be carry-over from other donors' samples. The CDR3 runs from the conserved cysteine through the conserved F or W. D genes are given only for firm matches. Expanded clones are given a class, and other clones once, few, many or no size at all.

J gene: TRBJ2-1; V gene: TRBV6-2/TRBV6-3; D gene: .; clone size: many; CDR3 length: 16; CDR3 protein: CASSQYAIQGENEQFF; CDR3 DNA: TGTGCCAGCAGTCAATACGCGATCCAGGGTGAGAATGAGCAGTTCTTC
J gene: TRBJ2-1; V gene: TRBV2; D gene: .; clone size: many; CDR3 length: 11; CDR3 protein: CASAGYNEQFF; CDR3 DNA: TGTGCCAGCGCGGGGTACAATGAGCAGTTCTTC
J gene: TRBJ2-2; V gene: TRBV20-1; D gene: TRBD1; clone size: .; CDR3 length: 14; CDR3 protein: CSASQGAATGELFF; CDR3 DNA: TGCAGTGCTAGTCAGGGGGCAGCCACCGGGGAGCTGTTTTTT
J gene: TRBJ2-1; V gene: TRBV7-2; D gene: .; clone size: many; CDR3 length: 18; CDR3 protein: CASSLGRARTSSYNEQFF; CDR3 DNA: TGTGCCAGCAGCTTAGGTCGCGCTCGCACAAGCTCCTACAATGAGCAGTTCTTC
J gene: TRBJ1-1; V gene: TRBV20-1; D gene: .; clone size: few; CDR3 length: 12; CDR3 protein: CSARKVVGEAFF; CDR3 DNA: TGCAGTGCTAGAAAAGTTGTGGGTGAAGCTTTCTTT
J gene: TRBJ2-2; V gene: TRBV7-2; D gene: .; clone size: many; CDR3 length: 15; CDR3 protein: CASSLTIWPTGELFF; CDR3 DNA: TGTGCCAGCAGCTTAACCATTTGGCCCACCGGGGAGCTGTTTTTT
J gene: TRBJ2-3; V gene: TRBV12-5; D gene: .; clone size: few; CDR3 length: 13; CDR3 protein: CASGASPQVWQYF; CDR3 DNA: TGTGCTAGTGGTGCCAGCCCTCAAGTATGGCAGTATTTT
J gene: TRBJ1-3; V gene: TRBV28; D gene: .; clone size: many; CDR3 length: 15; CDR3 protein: CASSLDSYSGNTIYF; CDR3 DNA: TGTGCCAGCAGTTTAGACTCCTACTCTGGAAACACCATATATTTT
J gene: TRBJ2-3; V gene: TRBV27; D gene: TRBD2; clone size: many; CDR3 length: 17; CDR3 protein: CASSLSPGLAAPDTQYF; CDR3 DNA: TGTGCCAGCAGTTTATCCCCGGGACTAGCGGCCCCAGATACGCAGTATTTT
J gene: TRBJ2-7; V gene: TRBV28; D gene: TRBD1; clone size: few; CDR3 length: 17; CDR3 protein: CASSPTKGTGVFYEQYF; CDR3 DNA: TGTGCCAGCAGTCCTACAAAAGGGACAGGGGTGTTCTACGAGCAGTACTTC
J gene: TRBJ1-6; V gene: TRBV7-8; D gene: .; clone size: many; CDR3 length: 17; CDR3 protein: CASSLFAPGTTISPLHF; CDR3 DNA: TGTGCCAGCAGCCTATTCGCACCGGGGACCACCATCTCACCCCTCCACTTT
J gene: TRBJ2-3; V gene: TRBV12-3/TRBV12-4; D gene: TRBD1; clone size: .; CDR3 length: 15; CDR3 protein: CASRHGQGRTDTQYF; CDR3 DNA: TGTGCCAGCAGGCACGGACAGGGCCGCACAGATACGCAGTATTTT
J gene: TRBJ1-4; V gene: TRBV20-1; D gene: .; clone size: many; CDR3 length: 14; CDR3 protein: CSARDPGGDEKLFF; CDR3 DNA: TGCAGTGCTAGAGATCCAGGAGGAGATGAAAAACTGTTTTTT
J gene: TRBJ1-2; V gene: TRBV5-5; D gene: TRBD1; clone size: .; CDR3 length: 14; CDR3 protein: CASRKQGMNYGYTF; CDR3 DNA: TGTGCCAGCAGAAAACAGGGGATGAACTATGGCTACACCTTC
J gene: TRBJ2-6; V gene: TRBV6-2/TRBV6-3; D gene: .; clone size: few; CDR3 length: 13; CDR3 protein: CASSQVRANVLTF; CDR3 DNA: TGTGCCAGCAGCCAGGTTCGGGCCAACGTCCTGACTTTC
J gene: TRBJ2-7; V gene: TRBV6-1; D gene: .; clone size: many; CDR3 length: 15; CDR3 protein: CASRTDKYTLYEQYF; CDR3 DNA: TGTGCCAGCAGAACCGACAAATACACACTCTACGAGCAGTACTTC
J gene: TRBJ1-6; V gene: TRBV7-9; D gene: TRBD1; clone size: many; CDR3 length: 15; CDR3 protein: CASSRNRDSNSPLHF; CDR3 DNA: TGTGCCAGCAGTCGTAACCGGGACAGTAATTCACCCCTCCACTTT
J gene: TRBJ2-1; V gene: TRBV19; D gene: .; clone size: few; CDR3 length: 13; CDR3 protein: CASTISPYNEQFF; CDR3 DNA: TGTGCCAGTACTATTTCCCCCTACAATGAGCAGTTCTTC
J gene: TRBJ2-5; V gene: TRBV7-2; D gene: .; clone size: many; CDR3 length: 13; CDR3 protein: CASSFVGEETQYF; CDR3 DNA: TGTGCCAGCAGCTTTGTCGGGGAGGAGACCCAGTACTTC
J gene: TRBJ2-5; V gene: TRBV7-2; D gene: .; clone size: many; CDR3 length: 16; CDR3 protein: CASSLVLAGKSETQYF; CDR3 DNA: TGTGCCAGCAGCTTAGTATTGGCGGGGAAATCCGAGACCCAGTACTTC
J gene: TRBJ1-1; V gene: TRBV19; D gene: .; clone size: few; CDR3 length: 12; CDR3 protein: CASGGARTEAFF; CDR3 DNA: TGTGCCAGCGGGGGGGCGAGAACTGAAGCTTTCTTT
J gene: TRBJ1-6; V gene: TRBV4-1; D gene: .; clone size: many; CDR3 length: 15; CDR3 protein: CASSQVPVRESPLHF; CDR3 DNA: TGCGCCAGCAGCCAAGTCCCCGTCCGGGAATCACCCCTCCACTTT
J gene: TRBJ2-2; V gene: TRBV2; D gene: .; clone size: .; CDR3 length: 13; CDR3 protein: CASRRGVTGELFF; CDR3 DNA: TGTGCCAGCAGGCGAGGGGTAACCGGGGAGCTGTTTTTT
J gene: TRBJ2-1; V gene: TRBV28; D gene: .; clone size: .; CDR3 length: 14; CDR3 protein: CASNSPGDYNEQFF; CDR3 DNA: TGTGCCAGCAATTCTCCAGGGGACTACAATGAGCAGTTCTTC
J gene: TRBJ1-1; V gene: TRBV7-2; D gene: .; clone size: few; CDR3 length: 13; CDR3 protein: CASSLVGWTEAFF; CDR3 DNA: TGTGCCAGCAGCTTAGTCGGTTGGACTGAAGCTTTCTTT